A selection of T cell receptor beta chains follows, all from one sample in a study of CD8+ T cells in alopecia areata. TCRdb's table, derived via immunoSEQ multiplex PCR, lists solely in-frame clones and lacks some. This sample has 100,000 to 150,000 clones, with less than 50% found just once. The sample was NKG2D-low CD8+ T cells sorted from blood. The receptors here all came from a human donor with alopecia areata. CDR3s include the opening cysteine and the closing phenylalanine or tryptophan. The D gene is left open where the match is weak. Rows give clone size only sometimes, using once, few, many, or a class for an expanded clone.

J | size | D | length | V | DNA | CDR3
TRBJ2-2 | few | - | 11 | TRBV29-1 | TGCAGCGTAGGAGGGGCCGGGGAGCTGTTTTTT | CSVGGAGELFF
TRBJ1-5 | - | - | 12 | TRBV29-1 | TGCAGCGTTCAAGAAGGTGGACAGCCCCAGCATTTT | CSVQEGGQPQHF
TRBJ2-7 | - | - | 12 | TRBV30 | TGTGCCTGGAGTGTATTGGCCTACGAGCAGTACTTC | CAWSVLAYEQYF
TRBJ1-1 | - | TRBD1 | 15 | TRBV4-1 | TGCGCCAGCAGCCAAGGACAGGGCATGAACACTGAAGCTTTCTTT | CASSQGQGMNTEAFF
TRBJ2-7 | few | TRBD1 | 15 | TRBV29-1 | TGCAGCGTTGAAGACGTGACAGGGGGTAACTACGAGCAGTACTTC | CSVEDVTGGNYEQYF
TRBJ2-7 | - | - | 12 | TRBV30 | TGTGCCTGGAGTGTCTCAGCAGGAGATTTGTACTTC | CAWSVSAGDLYF
TRBJ2-7 | few | TRBD1 | 14 | TRBV5-1 | TGCGCCAGCAGCGTACAGGGGGGCTTCTACGAGCAGTACTTC | CASSVQGGFYEQYF
TRBJ1-2 | - | - | 13 | TRBV27 | TGTGCCAGCAGCCACGGACAAAACTATGGCTACACCTTC | CASSHGQNYGYTF
TRBJ2-7 | few | - | 14 | TRBV2 | TGTGCCAGCAGCATGGGAGCCTACTTGACCGAGCAGTACTTC | CASSMGAYLTEQYF
TRBJ2-1 | few | - | 13 | TRBV29-1 | TGCAGCGTTTTCGTGAAGTTATACAATGAGCAGTTCTTC | CSVFVKLYNEQFF
TRBJ2-7 | - | TRBD2 | 18 | TRBV28 | TGTGCCAGCAGTACGGGACTAGCGGGGGGCCTTCTAACCTACGAGCAGTACTTC | CASSTGLAGGLLTYEQYF
TRBJ2-2 | - | - | 12 | TRBV4-1 | TGCGCCAGCAGCTACACAGGCGGGGAGCTGTTTTTT | CASSYTGGELFF
TRBJ2-7 | - | - | 14 | TRBV30 | TGTGCCTGGAGTGTAGAGGCAGGGGCCTACGAGCAGTACTTC | CAWSVEAGAYEQYF
TRBJ2-7 | - | TRBD1 | 14 | TRBV5-1 | TGCGCCAGCAACGACAGGGGACTTGCCTACGAGCAGTACTTC | CASNDRGLAYEQYF
TRBJ2-1 | once | - | 14 | TRBV4-3 | TGCGCCAGCAGCCAAGATCTCGAAGCCAATGAGCAGTTCTTC | CASSQDLEANEQFF
TRBJ1-1 | - | - | 15 | TRBV7-6 | TGTGCCAGCAGCTTAGAAAGGGACGGGGGCACTGAAGCTTTCTTT | CASSLERDGGTEAFF
TRBJ1-4 | - | - | 11 | TRBV29-1 | TGCAGCGTTGTGTCGGACGAGTTTCTGTTTTTT | CSVVSDEFLFF
TRBJ2-7 | once | - | 13 | TRBV5-4 | TGTGCCAGCAGCCTGGGAGTATCCTACGAGCAGTACTTC | CASSLGVSYEQYF
TRBJ2-1 | - | - | 14 | TRBV5-1 | TGCGCCAGCAGTGGTTCCGGCAGCCTGAATGAGCAGTTCTTC | CASSGSGSLNEQFF
TRBJ2-7 | few | - | 12 | TRBV5-1 | TGCGCCAGCAGCTTGGCAGGATCCGAGCAGTACTTC | CASSLAGSEQYF
TRBJ2-1 | - | TRBD2 | 14 | TRBV2 | TGTGCCAGCAGACTAGCGGGGGACTACAATGAGCAGTTCTTC | CASRLAGDYNEQFF
TRBJ2-1 | - | TRBD1 | 15 | TRBV27 | TGTGCCAGCAGTCTCGGGACAGGGGCCTACAATGAGCAGTTCTTC | CASSLGTGAYNEQFF
TRBJ2-1 | - | - | 16 | TRBV29-1 | TGCAGCGTTGAAGGGGCGAGGCGAAGCTCCTACAATGAGCAGTTCTTC | CSVEGARRSSYNEQFF
TRBJ2-3 | - | - | 13 | TRBV29-1 | TGCAGCGTTGACGACCTTGTTGTGGATACGCAGTATTTT | CSVDDLVVDTQYF
TRBJ1-1 | few | - | 12 | TRBV7-9 | TGTGCCAGCAGCTTAAGGCATGCCGAAGCTTTCTTT | CASSLRHAEAFF
TRBJ1-2 | - | - | 11 | TRBV27 | TGTGCCACCAAGGAGGGTATTGGCTACACCTTC | CATKEGIGYTF
TRBJ2-3 | few | TRBD1 | 14 | TRBV19 | TGTGCCAGTAGTAAAGGGGGCGAGGCAGATACGCAGTATTTT | CASSKGGEADTQYF
TRBJ2-2 | few | - | 11 | TRBV29-1 | TGCAGCGTTGAAAGCACCGGGGAGCTGTTTTTT | CSVESTGELFF
TRBJ2-5 | - | - | 18 | TRBV4-3 | TGCGCCAGCAGCCAAGATGGCTCACCAAGTAACCTCCGGGAGACCCAGTACTTC | CASSQDGSPSNLRETQYF
TRBJ2-6 | few | - | 17 | TRBV29-1 | TGCAGCGTCGAGGACAGTAGGGTCTCTCTTGGGGCCAACGTCCTGACTTTC | CSVEDSRVSLGANVLTF
TRBJ2-7 | - | - | 15 | TRBV6-5 | TGTGCCAGCAGCGGCAGACAGGATAGCTCCTACGAGCAGTACTTC | CASSGRQDSSYEQYF
TRBJ2-5 | - | TRBD1 | 14 | TRBV29-1 | TGCAGCGTTGAAGGGGACAGGGGTTCAGAGACCCAGTACTTC | CSVEGDRGSETQYF
TRBJ2-3 | - | - | 14 | TRBV6-5 | TGTGCCAGCAGTTATTCTTACAGCACAGATACGCAGTATTTT | CASSYSYSTDTQYF
TRBJ2-6 | - | TRBD1 | 16 | TRBV29-1 | TGCAGCGCCAGGGACAGGGGGGGTTCTGGGGCCAACGTCCTGACTTTC | CSARDRGGSGANVLTF
TRBJ1-5 | few | - | 14 | TRBV11-2 | TGTGCCAGCAGCTTAGCTGGGCCTAATCAGCCCCAGCATTTT | CASSLAGPNQPQHF
TRBJ1-3 | few | - | 15 | TRBV7-2 | TGTGCCAGCAGCTTGGAATCCTACCCTGGAAACACCATATATTTT | CASSLESYPGNTIYF
TRBJ1-1 | few | - | 11 | TRBV29-1 | TGCAGCGTTGAACAGAACACTGAAGCTTTCTTT | CSVEQNTEAFF
TRBJ2-6 | - | - | 11 | TRBV27 | TGTGCCAGCTCTGGGGCCAACGTCCTGACTTTC | CASSGANVLTF
TRBJ2-3 | few | - | 15 | TRBV7-9 | TGTGCCAGCAGCCCCTACAGCTCTAGCACAGATACGCAGTATTTT | CASSPYSSSTDTQYF
TRBJ2-7 | - | - | 15 | TRBV29-1 | TGCAGCGTTGAAGAAGCTAGGGACGGCGGCTACGAGCAGTACTTC | CSVEEARDGGYEQYF
TRBJ1-1 | few | - | 12 | TRBV29-1 | TGCAGCGTTGACTCGCAGCGCACTGAAGCTTTCTTT | CSVDSQRTEAFF
TRBJ1-5 | - | - | 14 | TRBV27 | TGTGCCAGCAGTTTATTGGGAAGCAATCAGCCCCAGCATTTT | CASSLLGSNQPQHF
TRBJ2-2 | once | - | 14 | TRBV11-2 | TGTGCCAGCAGCTTAGCTGCGATAGCCGGGGAGCTGTTTTTT | CASSLAAIAGELFF
TRBJ2-1 | once | TRBD2 | 16 | TRBV2 | TGTGCCAGCAGCCACGTTGAAGCGGGAGTGGGGAATGAGCAGTTCTTC | CASSHVEAGVGNEQFF
TRBJ2-7 | - | - | 15 | TRBV23-1 | TGCGCCAGCAGTCAATCGTGGGAGAGCTCCTACGAGCAGTACTTC | CASSQSWESSYEQYF
TRBJ1-6 | - | TRBD1 | 16 | TRBV29-1 | TGCAGCGTTGAAGAGGCGGGACAGGGGTATAATTCACCCCTCCACTTT | CSVEEAGQGYNSPLHF
TRBJ1-1 | few | - | 14 | TRBV2 | TGTGCCAGCCGGGGCCCGGAGGGGGACACTGAAGCTTTCTTT | CASRGPEGDTEAFF
TRBJ2-7 | once | - | 12 | TRBV30 | TGTGCCTGGAGTGTAACCCCCCACGAGCAGTACTTC | CAWSVTPHEQYF
TRBJ2-6 | - | - | 15 | TRBV2 | TGTGCCATCCCGGATCAGCCGACTGGGGCCAACGTCCTGACTTTC | CAIPDQPTGANVLTF
TRBJ1-2 | - | - | 12 | TRBV27 | TGTGCCAGCAGTCCAAGCATGGGAGGCTACACCTTC | CASSPSMGGYTF
TRBJ2-2 | few | - | 14 | TRBV29-1 | TGCAGCGTTGAGGGGCTATCGAACACCGGGGAGCTGTTTTTT | CSVEGLSNTGELFF